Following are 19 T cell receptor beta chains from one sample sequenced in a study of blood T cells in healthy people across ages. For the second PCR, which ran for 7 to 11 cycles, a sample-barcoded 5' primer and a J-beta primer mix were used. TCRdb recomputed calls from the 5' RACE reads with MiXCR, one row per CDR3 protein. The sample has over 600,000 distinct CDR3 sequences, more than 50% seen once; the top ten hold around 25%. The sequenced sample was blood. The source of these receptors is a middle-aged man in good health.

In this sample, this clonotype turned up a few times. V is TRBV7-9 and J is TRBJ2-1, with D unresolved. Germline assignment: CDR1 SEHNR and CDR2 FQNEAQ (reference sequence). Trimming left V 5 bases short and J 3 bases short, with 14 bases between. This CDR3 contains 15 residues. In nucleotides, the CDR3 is TGTGCCAGCAGCCCCGAGTACGAGAACTACAATGAGCAGTTCTTC. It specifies CASSPEYENYNEQFF. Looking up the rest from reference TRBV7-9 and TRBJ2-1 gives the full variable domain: DTGVSQNPRHKITKRGQNVTFRCDPISEHNRLYWYRQTLGQGPEFLTYFQNEAQLEKSRLLSDRFSAERPKGSFSTLEIQRTEQGDSAMYLCASSPEYENYNEQFFGPGTRLTVL.

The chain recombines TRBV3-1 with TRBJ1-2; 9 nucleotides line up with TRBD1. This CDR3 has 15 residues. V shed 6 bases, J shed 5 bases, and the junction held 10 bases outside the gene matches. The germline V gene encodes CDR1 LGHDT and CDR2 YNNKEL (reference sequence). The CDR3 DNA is TGTGCCAGCAGACACACCGGGACAGGGTCGTATGGCTACACCTTC. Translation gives CASRHTGTGSYGYTF.

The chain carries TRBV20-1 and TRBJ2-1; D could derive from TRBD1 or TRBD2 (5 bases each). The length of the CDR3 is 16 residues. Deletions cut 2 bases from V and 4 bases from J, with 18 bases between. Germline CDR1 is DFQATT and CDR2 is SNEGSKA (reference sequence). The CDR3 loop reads CSARNIAGARYNEQFF. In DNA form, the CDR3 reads TGCAGTGCTAGAAACATCGCCGGGGCAAGGTACAATGAGCAGTTCTTC.

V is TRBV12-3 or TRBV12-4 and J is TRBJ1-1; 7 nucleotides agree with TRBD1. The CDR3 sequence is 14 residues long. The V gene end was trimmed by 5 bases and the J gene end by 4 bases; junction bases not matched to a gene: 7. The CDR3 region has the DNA TGTGCCAGCAGTCCGGGACAGAGGGCCACTGAAGCTTTCTTT. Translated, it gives CASSPGQRATEAFF.

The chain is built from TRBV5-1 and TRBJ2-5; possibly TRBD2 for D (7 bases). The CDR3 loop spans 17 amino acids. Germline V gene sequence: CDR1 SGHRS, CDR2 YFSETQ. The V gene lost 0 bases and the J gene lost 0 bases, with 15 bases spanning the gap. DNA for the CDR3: TGCGCCAGCAGCTTGGCCGAGTGGGGGGGCTACCAAGAGACCCAGTACTTC. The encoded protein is CASSLAEWGGYQETQYF.

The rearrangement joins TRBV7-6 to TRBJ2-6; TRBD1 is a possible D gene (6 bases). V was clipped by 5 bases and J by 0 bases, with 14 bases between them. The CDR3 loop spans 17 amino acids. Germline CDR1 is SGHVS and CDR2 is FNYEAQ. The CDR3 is CASSRTERNSGANVLTF. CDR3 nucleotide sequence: TGTGCCAGCAGCAGGACAGAGCGAAACTCTGGGGCCAACGTCCTGACTTTC. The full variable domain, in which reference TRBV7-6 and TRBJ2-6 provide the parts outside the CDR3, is GAGVSQSPRYKVTKRGQDVALRCDPISGHVSLYWYRQALGQGPEFLTYFNYEAQQDKSGLPNDRFSAERPEGSISTLTIQRTEQRDSAMYRCASSRTERNSGANVLTFGAGSRLTVL.

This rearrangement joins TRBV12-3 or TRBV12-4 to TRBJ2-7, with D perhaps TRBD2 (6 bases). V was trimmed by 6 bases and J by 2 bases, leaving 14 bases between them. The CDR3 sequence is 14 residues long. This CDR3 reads CASSRAGKTYEQYF. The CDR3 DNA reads TGTGCCAGCAGCCGAGCGGGTAAGACCTACGAGCAGTACTTC.

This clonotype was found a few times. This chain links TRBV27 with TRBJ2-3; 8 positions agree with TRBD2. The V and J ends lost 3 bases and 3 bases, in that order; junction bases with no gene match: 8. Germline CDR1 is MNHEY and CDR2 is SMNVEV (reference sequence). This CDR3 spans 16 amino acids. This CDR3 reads CASSFRSGGVTDTQYF. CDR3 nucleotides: TGTGCCAGCAGTTTCAGATCCGGGGGGGTGACAGATACGCAGTATTTT.

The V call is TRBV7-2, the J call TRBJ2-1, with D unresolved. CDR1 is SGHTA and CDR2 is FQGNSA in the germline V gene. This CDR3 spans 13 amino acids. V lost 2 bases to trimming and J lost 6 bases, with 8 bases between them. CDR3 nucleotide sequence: TGTGCCAGCAGCTTATTGTCTGCCAATGAGCAGTTCTTC. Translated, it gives CASSLLSANEQFF.

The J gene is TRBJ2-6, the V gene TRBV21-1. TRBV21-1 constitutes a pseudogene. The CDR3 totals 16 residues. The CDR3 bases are TGTGCCAGCAGCAAGCGCTCTGGCTTCGGGGCCAACGTCCTGACTTTC. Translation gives CASSKRSGFGANVLTF.

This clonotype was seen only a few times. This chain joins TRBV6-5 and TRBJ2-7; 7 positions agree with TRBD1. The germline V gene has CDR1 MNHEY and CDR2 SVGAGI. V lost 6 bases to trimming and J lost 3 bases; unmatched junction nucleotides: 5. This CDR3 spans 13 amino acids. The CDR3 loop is CASRGQNHYEQYF. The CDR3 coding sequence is TGTGCCAGCAGGGGACAGAACCACTACGAGCAGTACTTC.

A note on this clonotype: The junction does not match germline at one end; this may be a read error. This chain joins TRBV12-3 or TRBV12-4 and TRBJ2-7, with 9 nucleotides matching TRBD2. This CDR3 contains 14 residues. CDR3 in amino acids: CASSPTSGSGEQYF. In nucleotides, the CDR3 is TGTGCTAGCAGTCCAACTAGCGGGTCGGGCGAGCAGTACTTC.

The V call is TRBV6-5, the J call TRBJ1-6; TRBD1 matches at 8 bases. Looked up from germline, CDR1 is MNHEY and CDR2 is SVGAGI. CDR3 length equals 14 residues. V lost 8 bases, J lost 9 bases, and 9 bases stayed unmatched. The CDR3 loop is CASGQGAIGSPLHF. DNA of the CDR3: TGTGCCAGCGGCCAGGGGGCGATCGGTTCACCCCTCCACTTT.

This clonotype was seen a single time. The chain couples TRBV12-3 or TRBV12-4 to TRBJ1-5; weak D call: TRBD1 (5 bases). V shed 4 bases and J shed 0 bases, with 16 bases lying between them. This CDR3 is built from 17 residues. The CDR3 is CASSYRMGGNSNQPQHF. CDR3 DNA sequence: TGTGCCAGCAGTTACCGAATGGGGGGGAATAGCAATCAGCCCCAGCATTTT.

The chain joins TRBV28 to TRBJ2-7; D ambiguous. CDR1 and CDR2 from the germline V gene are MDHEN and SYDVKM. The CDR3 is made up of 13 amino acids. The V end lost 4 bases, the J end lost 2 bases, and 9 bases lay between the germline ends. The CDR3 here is CASSWNSAYEQYF. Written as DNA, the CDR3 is TGTGCCAGCAGTTGGAACAGCGCCTACGAGCAGTACTTC.

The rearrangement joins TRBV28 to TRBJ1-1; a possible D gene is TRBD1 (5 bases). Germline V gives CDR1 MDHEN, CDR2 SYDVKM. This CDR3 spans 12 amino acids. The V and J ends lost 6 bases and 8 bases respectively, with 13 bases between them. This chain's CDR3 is CASSQRQLEAFF. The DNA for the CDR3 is TGTGCCAGCAGCCAGAGACAGCTAGAAGCTTTCTTT. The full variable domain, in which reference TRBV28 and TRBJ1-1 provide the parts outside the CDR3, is DVKVTQSSRYLVKRTGEKVFLECVQDMDHENMFWYRQDPGLGLRLIYFSYDVKMKEKGDIPEGYSVSREKKERFSLILESASTNQTSMYLCASSQRQLEAFFGQGTRLTVV.

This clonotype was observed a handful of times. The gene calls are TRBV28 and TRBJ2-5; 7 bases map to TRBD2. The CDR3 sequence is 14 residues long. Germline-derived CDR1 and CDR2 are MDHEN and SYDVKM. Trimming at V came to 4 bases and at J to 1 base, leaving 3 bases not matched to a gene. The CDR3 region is CASSSSGVQETQYF. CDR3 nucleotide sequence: TGTGCCAGCAGTTCCAGCGGGGTCCAAGAGACCCAGTACTTC. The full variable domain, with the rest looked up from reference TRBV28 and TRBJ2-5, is DVKVTQSSRYLVKRTGEKVFLECVQDMDHENMFWYRQDPGLGLRLIYFSYDVKMKEKGDIPEGYSVSREKKERFSLILESASTNQTSMYLCASSSSGVQETQYFGPGTRLLVL.

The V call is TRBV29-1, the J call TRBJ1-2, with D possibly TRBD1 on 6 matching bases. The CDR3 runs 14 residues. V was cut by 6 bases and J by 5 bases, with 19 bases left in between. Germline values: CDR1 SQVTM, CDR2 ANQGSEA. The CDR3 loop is CSVNEEPGEYGYTF. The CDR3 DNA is TGCAGCGTCAATGAAGAACCAGGGGAATATGGCTACACCTTC.

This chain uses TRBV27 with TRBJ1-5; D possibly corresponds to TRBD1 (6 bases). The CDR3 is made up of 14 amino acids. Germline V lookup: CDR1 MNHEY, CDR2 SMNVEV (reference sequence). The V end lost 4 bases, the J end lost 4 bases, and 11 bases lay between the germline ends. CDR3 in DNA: TGTGCCAGCAGTTCCCTGGACAGTAATCAGCCCCAGCATTTT. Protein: CASSSLDSNQPQHF.